The next 7 T cell receptor beta chains were all read from a single sample in a study of shared clonotypes between healthy human individuals. Libraries were prepared by immunoSEQ multiplex PCR; TCRdb keeps only in-frame clonotypes and omits some of them. The profile shows about 1 million clones, about four fifths of them singletons. The sample taken for sequencing was memory CD4+ T cells from PBMCs. Noted subset: CD45RA-negative fraction. Receptors originate from a young man in good health. Some clones in this sample may be carry-over from other donors' samples.

The chain recombines TRBV5-4 with TRBJ1-4, with a weak D call TRBD1 (5 bases). The CDR3 runs 13 residues. With 3 bases removed from V and 8 bases from J, the gap between germline ends came to 11 bases. Germline V CDR1 and CDR2: SGHNT, YYREEE (reference sequence). CDR3 residues: CASSSNEGEKLFF. The CDR3 DNA reads TGTGCCAGCAGCTCAAACGAGGGGGAAAAACTGTTTTTT.

This chain connects TRBV9 to TRBJ1-1, with D perhaps matching TRBD1 (5 bases). Trimming took 2 bases from V and 1 from J, leaving 6 bases between them. The CDR3 spans 13 residues. From germline, CDR1 is SGDLS and CDR2 YYNGEE. CDR3 residues: CASSVTGNTEAFF. As DNA, the CDR3 is TGTGCCAGCAGCGTCACAGGGAACACTGAAGCTTTCTTT.

CDR3 residues: CASSGGLADYEQYF. The CDR3 coding sequence is TGTGCCAGCTCAGGGGGACTAGCGGACTACGAGCAGTACTTC. V usage is TRBV18 and J usage is TRBJ2-7; 11 bases agree with TRBD2. Per the germline V gene, CDR1 is KGHSH and CDR2 is LQKENI. This CDR3 region has 14 residues. The trim removed 5 bases at V and 3 bases at J, leaving 3 bases unmatched.

About this clone itself: One junction end disagrees with the germline gene, perhaps due to a read error. The rearrangement uses TRBV5-6 and TRBJ1-2, with D possibly matching TRBD1 (6 bases). The germline V gene has CDR1 SGHDT and CDR2 YYEEEE. This CDR3 is built from 15 residues. Here the CDR3 reads CASSQNRENWFGYIF. CDR3 bases: TGTGCCAGCAGCCAAAACAGGGAAAATTGGTTTGGCTACATCTTC.

The rearrangement uses TRBV7-9 and TRBJ2-1; D call uncertain. The ends were cut back, 6 bases at V and 9 bases at J, with 15 bases in the middle. This CDR3 has 13 residues. Germline CDR1 and CDR2: SEHNR and FQNEAQ (reference sequence). As DNA, the CDR3 is TGTGCCAGCAGACAAGTAGGGAACGGTGAGCAGTTCTTC. Protein sequence: CASRQVGNGEQFF.

This clone came up a few times. This chain links TRBV4-3 with TRBJ1-3, with 7 bases identical to TRBD1. The CDR3 is made up of 15 amino acids. Germline V lookup: CDR1 LGHNA, CDR2 YSLEER. V trimming: 4 bases; J trimming: 2 bases; junction bases outside the gene matches: 5. DNA for the CDR3: TGCGCCAGCAGCCGAGCACAGGGGACTGGAAACACCATATATTTT. Translated, it gives CASSRAQGTGNTIYF.

Comment on this clone: A far larger clone is one base from this, pointing to a likely read error. This rearrangement joins TRBV29-1 to TRBJ2-6; the D is unclear. The CDR3 covers 13 residues. Trimming cost V 2 bases and J 0 bases, with 2 bases left between them. The germline V gene encodes CDR1 SQVTM and CDR2 ANQGSEA. The CDR3 protein is CSVEISGANVLTF. In nucleotides, the CDR3 is TGCAGCGTTGAAATCTCTGGGGCCAACGTCCTGACTTTC.